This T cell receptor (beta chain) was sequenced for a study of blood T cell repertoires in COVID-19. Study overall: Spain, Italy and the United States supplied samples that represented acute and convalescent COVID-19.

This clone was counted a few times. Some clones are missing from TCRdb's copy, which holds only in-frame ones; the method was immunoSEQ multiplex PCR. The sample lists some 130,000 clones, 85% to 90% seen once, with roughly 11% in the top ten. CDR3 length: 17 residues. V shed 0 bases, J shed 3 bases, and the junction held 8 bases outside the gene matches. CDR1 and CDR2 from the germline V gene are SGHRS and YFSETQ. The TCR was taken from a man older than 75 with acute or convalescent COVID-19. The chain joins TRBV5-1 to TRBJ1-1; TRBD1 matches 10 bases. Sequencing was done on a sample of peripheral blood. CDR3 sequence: CASSLVKPGQGYTEAFF. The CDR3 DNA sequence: TGCGCCAGCAGCTTGGTAAAACCGGGACAGGGGTACACTGAAGCTTTCTTT.